The 18 T cell receptor beta chains below come from one sample, sequenced in a study of CD8 T cells in Susac syndrome. Random hexamers were used to reverse transcribe an amount of about 0.45 to 1 ug RNA. TCRdb processed the immunoSEQ multiplex PCR reads anew with MiXCR; each CDR3 protein has one entry. The sample carries fewer than 140,000 distinct CDR3 sequences, roughly 94% recorded once. Specimen: CD8+ T cells from PBMCs. These TCRs come from a human donor with Susac syndrome.

This chain connects TRBV29-1 to TRBJ1-2; 7 bases agree with TRBD1. The CDR3 covers 12 residues. V lost 5 bases to trimming and J lost 3 bases; unmatched junction nucleotides: 3. CDR1 and CDR2 (germline): SQVTM, ANQGSEA. The CDR3 is CSVPGTDYGYTF. The CDR3 DNA reads TGCAGCGTTCCCGGGACAGACTATGGCTACACCTTC.

The CDR3 is CASRPLLAGSTYEQYF. CDR3 nucleotide sequence: TGCGCCAGCAGACCATTACTAGCGGGGTCAACCTACGAGCAGTACTTC. The chain is built from TRBV5-1 and TRBJ2-7; 10 positions agree with TRBD2. CDR3 length: 16 amino acids. The trim removed 5 bases at V and 2 bases at J, leaving 10 bases unmatched. The germline V gene encodes CDR1 SGHRS and CDR2 YFSETQ.

The V call is TRBV9, the J call TRBJ2-2; D tentatively fits TRBD1 or TRBD2 (6 bases each). The CDR3 length is 14 residues. Germline V gene data show CDR1 as SGDLS and CDR2 as YYNGEE. Trimming removed 0 bases at V and 6 bases at J, with 9 bases between. For the CDR3, the DNA is TGTGCCAGCAGCGTAGGAGGGGGGTCCGGGGAGCTGTTTTTT. The encoded protein is CASSVGGGSGELFF.

The rearrangement joins TRBV20-1 to TRBJ2-1; 9 nucleotides match TRBD2. Germline V gene sequence: CDR1 DFQATT, CDR2 SNEGSKA (reference sequence). With V trimmed by 5 bases and J by 8 bases, 13 bases remained unmatched. CDR3 size: 15 residues. The CDR3 DNA is TGCAGTGCTGTACCTAGCGGGGAGTCTTGGGATGAGCAGTTCTTC. It yields the protein CSAVPSGESWDEQFF.

This chain connects TRBV13 to TRBJ2-5, with no clear D. Germline loops: CDR1 PRHDT, CDR2 FYEKMQ (reference sequence). CDR3 length: 13 amino acids. Deletions cut 5 bases from V and 2 bases from J, with 9 bases between. CDR3 residues: CASSNTEQETQYF. The CDR3 bases are TGTGCCAGCAGCAATACAGAACAAGAGACCCAGTACTTC.

The chain is built from TRBV7-8 and TRBJ2-3, with TRBD2 matching over 8 bases. The CDR3 sequence is 15 residues long. CDR1 is SGHVS and CDR2 is FQNEAQ in the germline V gene. V gave up 5 bases and J gave up 3 bases; unmatched junction bases: 7. The DNA of the CDR3 is TGTGCCAGCAGCCGTGCGGGGGGTGGGACAGATACGCAGTATTTT. Residues: CASSRAGGGTDTQYF.

This chain links TRBV20-1 with TRBJ2-3; D not certain. This CDR3 spans 15 amino acids. Trimming cost V 4 bases and J 0 bases, with 14 bases left between them. Germline V gives CDR1 DFQATT, CDR2 SNEGSKA (reference sequence). The CDR3 here is CSANGLAVSTDTQYF. For the CDR3, the DNA is TGCAGTGCTAACGGTTTAGCCGTGAGCACAGATACGCAGTATTTT.

The rearrangement uses TRBV4-1 and TRBJ2-3, with TRBD1 identical over 7 bases. J lost 1 base, V lost 3 bases, and 10 bases had no gene match. The CDR3 sequence is 17 residues long. CDR1 and CDR2 from the germline V gene are MGHRA and YSYEKL. CDR3 nucleotide sequence: TGCGCCAGCAGCCACCCCAGCCGGCAGGGGGGCACAGATACGCAGTATTTT. Translated: CASSHPSRQGGTDTQYF.

This clonotype was seen once. The chain is built from TRBV7-9 and TRBJ2-5; no clear D. V dropped 5 bases and J dropped 0 bases, with 10 bases sitting between them. Germline-derived CDR1 and CDR2 are SEHNR and FQNEAQ (reference sequence). This CDR3 is built from 14 residues. The DNA of the CDR3 is TGTGCCAGCAGCGGAAGTATGGACCAAGAGACCCAGTACTTC. The encoded protein is CASSGSMDQETQYF.

The rearrangement uses TRBV6-5 and TRBJ2-7, with 7 bases fitting TRBD1. V lost 9 bases and J lost 3; bases outside the gene matches: 5. Germline CDR1 and CDR2: MNHEY and SVGAGI. The CDR3 has 12 amino acids. The CDR3: CASRDRYYEQYF. As DNA, the CDR3 is TGTGCCAGTCGGGACAGATACTACGAGCAGTACTTC.

The chain couples TRBV29-1 to TRBJ1-2; 7 nucleotides agree with TRBD1. Looked up from germline, CDR1 is SQVTM and CDR2 is ANQGSEA. With V trimmed by 4 bases and J by 4 bases, 9 bases remained unmatched. This CDR3 has 14 amino acids. CDR3 coding DNA: TGCAGCGTTGCTGCCGGGACAGAAGGCTATGGCTACACCTTC. It encodes CSVAAGTEGYGYTF.

The chain recombines TRBV9 with TRBJ2-5, with D hard to call. The V gene's germline CDR1 is SGDLS and CDR2 YYNGEE. The CDR3 consists of 12 residues. Trimming left V 0 bases short and J 3 bases short, with 3 bases between. CDR3 loop: CASSVDEETQYF. CDR3 nucleotides: TGTGCCAGCAGCGTAGATGAAGAGACCCAGTACTTC.

V gene TRBV10-2 combines with J gene TRBJ1-1, with D uncertain. Germline V CDR1 and CDR2: WSHSY, SAAADI. The CDR3 totals 13 residues. Between the trimmed V and J ends, which lost 0 bases and 5 bases, there was a span of 7 bases. The CDR3, as DNA: TGCGCCAGCAGTGAGTCTCGGGAAACTGAAGCTTTCTTT. The encoded protein is CASSESRETEAFF.

The V and J genes are TRBV20-1 and TRBJ1-2; D is possibly TRBD1 (5 bases). V lost 3 bases to trimming and J lost 0 bases, with 11 bases between them. Per the germline V gene, CDR1 is DFQATT and CDR2 is SNEGSKA (reference sequence). This CDR3 has 14 residues. The DNA for the CDR3 is TGCAGTGCTAGGATGCAGGGAACTAACTATGGCTACACCTTC. It encodes CSARMQGTNYGYTF.

Only a few counts were recorded for this clonotype. The chain has TRBV6-1 and TRBJ2-7; the match to TRBD2 covers 9 bases. Germline assignment: CDR1 MNHNS and CDR2 SASEGT. The CDR3 runs to 13 residues. J lost 7 bases, V lost 5 bases, and 6 bases had no gene match. CDR3 in DNA: TGTGCCAGCAGTATAGCGGGGGAGAGGGAGCAGTACTTC. It translates to CASSIAGEREQYF.

The genes are TRBV23-1 and TRBJ1-2, with a possible D match to TRBD1 (5 bases). TRBV23-1 qualifies as an ORF whose function is uncertain. The ends were cut back, 0 bases at V and 6 bases at J, with 17 bases in the middle. The CDR3 is made up of 16 amino acids. Here the CDR3 DNA reads TGCGCCAGCAGTCAATCGGAGGATTGGGGGGTGGATGGCTACACCTTC. This translates into CASSQSEDWGVDGYTF.

The rearrangement joins TRBV20-1 to TRBJ2-7, with 12 bases aligning to TRBD1. Trimming took 2 bases from V and 2 from J; bases not matched to a gene: 4. The CDR3 runs 15 residues. Germline lookup yields CDR1 DFQATT and CDR2 SNEGSKA (reference sequence). CDR3 nucleotide sequence: TGCAGTGCTAGATCTGGGACAGGGGGCCCCTACGAGCAGTACTTC. As protein: CSARSGTGGPYEQYF.

The genes are TRBV20-1 and TRBJ2-3, with D possibly being TRBD2 (5 bases). This CDR3 has 14 amino acids. CDR1 and CDR2 (germline): DFQATT, SNEGSKA (reference sequence). Trimming shortened V by 0 bases and J by 2 bases, and 9 bases separated the two germline ends. The CDR3 sequence: CSARDQTNTDTQYF. CDR3 DNA: TGCAGTGCTAGAGACCAGACTAACACAGATACGCAGTATTTT.